This T cell receptor (beta chain) comes out of a study of molecular identifiers for immune sequencing clone quantification. Overall study: Five aliquots were made in replicates from the RNA of roughly 21,000 or 96,000 naive CD8 cells, and four were sequenced.

Study findings and constraints: For effector cells, clones above 20 RNA copies held over 97% of molecules; for naive cells, under 1%.

The use of previously described methods and listed TCR primers produced the bulk TCR libraries. Each CDR3 protein is one row after TCRdb ran MiXCR on the PCR reads. Among about half a million distinct CDR3 sequences listed, roughly 26% were seen once. On this clonotype itself: Its target is unknown.

Germline CDR1 is LGHDT and CDR2 is YNNKEL (reference sequence). Trimming removed 0 bases from V and 1 base from J, with 9 bases in between. CDR3 length: 15 residues. The sequence was collected from a human donor in good health. Some libraries in this study had Jurkat cell RNA spiked in. Specimen: naive CD8+ T cells from blood, with Jurkat cell RNA spiked in. Subset given: FACS-sorted CD8+CD4-CCR7+CD45RA+ naive T cells. The chain is built from TRBV3-1 and TRBJ1-1; a possible D gene is TRBD1 (6 bases). The CDR3 sequence: CASSQDLDRNTEAFF. In DNA, the CDR3 is TGTGCCAGCAGCCAAGACCTGGACAGGAACACTGAAGCTTTCTTT.